This T cell receptor (beta chain) is from a study of type 1 regulatory T cells. In this sample, this clonotype turned up a few times. Its antigen remains unknown. Each CDR3 protein is one row after TCRdb ran MiXCR on the reads. The repertoire holds fewer than 75,000 distinct CDR3 sequences, about 50% seen once, with around 2.1% in the top ten. Trimming left V 6 bases short and J 1 base short, with 12 bases between. The CDR3 contains 14 residues. The sequence was collected from a human donor in good health. V and J are TRBV12-3 or TRBV12-4 and TRBJ1-1, with D unresolved. Input material: cultured non-Tr1 T cells, either the whole culture or a sorted T cell fraction (not recorded which). The CDR3, as DNA: TGTGCCAGCAGCCCGTTGTTAGAGAACACTGAAGCTTTCTTT. This encodes CASSPLLENTEAFF.